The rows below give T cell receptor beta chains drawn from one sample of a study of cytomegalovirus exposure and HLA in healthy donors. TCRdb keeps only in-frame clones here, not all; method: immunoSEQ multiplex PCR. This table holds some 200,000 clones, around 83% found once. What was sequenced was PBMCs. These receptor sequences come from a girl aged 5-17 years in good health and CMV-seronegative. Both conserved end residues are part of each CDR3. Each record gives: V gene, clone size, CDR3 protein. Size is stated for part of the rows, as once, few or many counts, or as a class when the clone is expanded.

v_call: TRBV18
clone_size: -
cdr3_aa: CASSPGLGTYYEQYF

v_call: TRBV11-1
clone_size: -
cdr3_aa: CASSLGDRGQETQYF

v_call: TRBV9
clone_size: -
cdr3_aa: CASSILAESQPQHF

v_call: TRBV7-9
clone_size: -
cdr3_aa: CASSQNRDRGNYGYTF

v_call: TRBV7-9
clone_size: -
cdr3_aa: CASSRTGGEYGYTF

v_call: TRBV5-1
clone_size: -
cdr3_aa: CASSSLDRVTEAFF

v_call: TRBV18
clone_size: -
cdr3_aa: CASSPRLAGSSYEQYF

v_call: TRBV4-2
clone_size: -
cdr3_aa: CASSQTGTGVNEQFF

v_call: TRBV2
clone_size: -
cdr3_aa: CASSLGQGNYGYTF

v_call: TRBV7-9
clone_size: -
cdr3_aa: CASTRRRQGDSEKLFF

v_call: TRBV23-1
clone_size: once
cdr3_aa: CATPQERVVYEQYF

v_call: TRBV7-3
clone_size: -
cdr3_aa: CASSLKSSSRDSKAGANVLTF

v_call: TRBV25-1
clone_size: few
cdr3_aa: CASSEGRNTEAFF

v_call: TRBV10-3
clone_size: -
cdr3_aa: CAIREGNYGYTF

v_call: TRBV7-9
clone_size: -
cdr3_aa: CASSFDLVNTGELFF

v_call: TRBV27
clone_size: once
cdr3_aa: CASSLSWDLNTEAFF

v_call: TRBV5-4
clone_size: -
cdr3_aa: CASSRMGTGRRTDTQYF

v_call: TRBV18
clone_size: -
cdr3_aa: CASSPSAYEQYF

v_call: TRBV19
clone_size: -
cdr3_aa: CASRRTGTPQETQYF

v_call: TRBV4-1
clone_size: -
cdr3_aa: CASSQDVGRAGEQFF

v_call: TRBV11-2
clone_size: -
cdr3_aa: CASSLGEHEQYF

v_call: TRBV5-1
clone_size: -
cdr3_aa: CASSLVGGGYTEAFF

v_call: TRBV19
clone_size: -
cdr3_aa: CAAGQGNYGYTF

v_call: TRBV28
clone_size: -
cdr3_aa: CASIQAQLDTEAFF

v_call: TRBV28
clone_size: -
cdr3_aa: CASRTSGQKNIQYF

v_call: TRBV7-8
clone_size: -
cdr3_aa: CASSLEKGVYGYTF

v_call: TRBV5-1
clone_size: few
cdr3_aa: CASSPIRHMADGKRAFF

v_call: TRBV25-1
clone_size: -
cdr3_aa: CASSPTEGSPEAFF

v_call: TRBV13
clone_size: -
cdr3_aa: CASSARTRGNNEQFF

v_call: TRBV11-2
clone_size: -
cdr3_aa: CASSPPVTDTQYF

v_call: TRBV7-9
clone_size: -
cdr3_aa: CASREGTYNEQFF